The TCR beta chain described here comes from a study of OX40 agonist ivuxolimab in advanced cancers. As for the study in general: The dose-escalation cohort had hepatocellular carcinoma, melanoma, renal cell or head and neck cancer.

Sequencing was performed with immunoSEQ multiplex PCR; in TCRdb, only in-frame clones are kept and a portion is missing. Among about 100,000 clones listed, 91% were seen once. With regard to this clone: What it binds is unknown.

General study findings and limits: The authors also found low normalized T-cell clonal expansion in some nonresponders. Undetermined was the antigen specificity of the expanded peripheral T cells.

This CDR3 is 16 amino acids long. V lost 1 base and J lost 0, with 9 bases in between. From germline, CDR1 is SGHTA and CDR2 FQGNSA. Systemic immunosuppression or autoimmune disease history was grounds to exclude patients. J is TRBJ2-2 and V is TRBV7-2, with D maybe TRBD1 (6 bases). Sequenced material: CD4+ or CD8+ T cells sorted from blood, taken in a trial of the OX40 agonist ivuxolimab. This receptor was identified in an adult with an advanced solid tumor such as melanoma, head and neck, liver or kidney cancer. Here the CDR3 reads CASSLGPGANTGELFF. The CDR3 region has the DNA TGTGCCAGCAGCTTAGGTCCAGGGGCGAACACCGGGGAGCTGTTTTTT.